These T cell receptor beta chains were read from a single sample in a study of read filtering for tumor transcriptome and immune sequencing. TCRdb analysed the reads with MiXCR anew, one entry per CDR3 protein. Of around 40,000 distinct CDR3 sequences in the sample, 12% are singletons; the top ten hold approximately 34%. Sequencing was done on a sample of a population of CD138-negative cells sorted from bone marrow. These receptors were collected from a donor at least 40 years old with multiple myeloma. Each CDR3 is given with its conserved first and last residue. Some rows have no size entry. The others give once, few or many, or a class for an expanded clone.

V	size	J	CDR3
TRBV20-1	many	TRBJ2-6	CSASTGLDSGANVLTF
TRBV4-2	NA	TRBJ1-1	CASSQDLRARIEAFF
TRBV2	many	TRBJ1-1	CASSYRGRTEAFF
TRBV24-1	NA	TRBJ2-1	CATSDFGTGGTYNEQFF
TRBV3-1	many	TRBJ2-5	CASSLQGPRQVRETQYF
TRBV7-2	many	TRBJ2-7	CASSFRVSYEQYF
TRBV6-5	many	TRBJ2-3	CASSYSSAGTDTQYF
TRBV4-1	many	TRBJ2-1	CASSQAGASGGLNEQFF
TRBV27	many	TRBJ1-6	CASSPGHPNSPLHF
TRBV2	many	TRBJ2-1	CASSEALMSNEQFF
TRBV7-8	many	TRBJ2-7	CASSPRTGNYEQYF
TRBV20-1	many	TRBJ2-5	CSARDFSGQGGQETQYF
TRBV20-1	many	TRBJ1-4	CSALGQRMRLFF
TRBV3-1	many	TRBJ2-3	CASSQDYQRGTDTQYF
TRBV28	many	TRBJ2-5	CASNQGRETQYF
TRBV29-1	many	TRBJ1-5	CSVWDRDQPQHF
TRBV20-1	many	TRBJ1-1	CSASMSQGNTEAFF
TRBV3-1	few	TRBJ2-7	CASSQVGFAYEQYF
TRBV6-6	many	TRBJ2-3	CASSYLTDPADTQYF
TRBV11-2	few	TRBJ2-5	CASSPALGGVRTQYF
TRBV20-1	many	TRBJ1-5	CSAQTGYDQPQHF
TRBV11-2	many	TRBJ2-3	CASSAHLTDTQYF
TRBV5-1	many	TRBJ2-1	CASSLAIYNEQFF
TRBV29-1	many	TRBJ1-5	CSVSTGTLRGSSQPQHF
TRBV29-1	many	TRBJ2-1	CSVDPRRSYNEQFF
TRBV7-2	many	TRBJ1-2	CASSMDTIYGYTF